Sequencing of this T cell receptor beta chain was carried out in a study of shared clonotypes between healthy human individuals. Using immunoSEQ multiplex PCR, the repertoire was profiled, and TCRdb retains in-frame clones only, with some absent. The table shows hundreds of thousands of clones, with about 96% occurring only once. There are 13 residues in the CDR3. CDR1 and CDR2 from the germline V gene are SEHNR and FQNEAQ (reference sequence). With 5 bases clipped from V and 2 bases from J, the junction kept 3 bases outside the gene matches. About this clone itself: Antigen: not known.

Naivety among CD8 cells was defined by CD45RO negativity and positive CCR7 selection, thereby excluding terminally differentiated effector memory CD45RA+ cells. Study results and limitations: In several donors, around 5.5% of naive CD4 clonotypes appeared in common.

V is TRBV7-9 and J is TRBJ2-7; 7 bases agree with TRBD1. The sequenced sample consisted of naive CD8+ T cells sorted from blood. This receptor was taken from a woman in her twenties or thirties in good health. CDR3 in DNA: TGTGCCAGCAGCGTGGGACAGACCTACGAGCAGTACTTC. Encoded protein: CASSVGQTYEQYF.